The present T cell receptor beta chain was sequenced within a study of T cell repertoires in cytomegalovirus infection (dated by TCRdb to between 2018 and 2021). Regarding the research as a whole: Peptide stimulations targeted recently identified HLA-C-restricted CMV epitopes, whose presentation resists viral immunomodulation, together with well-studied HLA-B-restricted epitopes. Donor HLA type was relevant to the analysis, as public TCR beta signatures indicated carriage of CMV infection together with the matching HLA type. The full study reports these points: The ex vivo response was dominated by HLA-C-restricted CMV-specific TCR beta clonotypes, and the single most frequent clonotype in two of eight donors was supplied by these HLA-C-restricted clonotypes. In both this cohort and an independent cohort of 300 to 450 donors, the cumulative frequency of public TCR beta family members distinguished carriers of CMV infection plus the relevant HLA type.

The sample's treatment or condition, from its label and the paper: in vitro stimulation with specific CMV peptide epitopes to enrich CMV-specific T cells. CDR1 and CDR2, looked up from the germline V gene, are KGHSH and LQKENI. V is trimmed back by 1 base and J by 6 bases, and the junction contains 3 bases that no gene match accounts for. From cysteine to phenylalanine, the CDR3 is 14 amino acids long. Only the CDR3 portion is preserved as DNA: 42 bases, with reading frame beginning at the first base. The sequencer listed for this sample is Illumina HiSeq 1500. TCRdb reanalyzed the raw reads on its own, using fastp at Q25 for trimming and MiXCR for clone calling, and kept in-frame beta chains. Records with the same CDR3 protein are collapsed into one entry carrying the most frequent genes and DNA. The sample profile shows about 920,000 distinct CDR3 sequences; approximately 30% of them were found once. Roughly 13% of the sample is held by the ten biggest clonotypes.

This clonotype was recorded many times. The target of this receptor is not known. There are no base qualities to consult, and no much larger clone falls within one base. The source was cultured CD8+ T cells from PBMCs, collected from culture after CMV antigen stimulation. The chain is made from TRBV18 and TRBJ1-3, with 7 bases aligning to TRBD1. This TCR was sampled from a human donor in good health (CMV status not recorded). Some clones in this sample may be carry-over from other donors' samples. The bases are TGTGCCAGCTCACCACGCGACAGGGTAAACACCATATATTTT. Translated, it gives CASSPRDRVNTIYF.